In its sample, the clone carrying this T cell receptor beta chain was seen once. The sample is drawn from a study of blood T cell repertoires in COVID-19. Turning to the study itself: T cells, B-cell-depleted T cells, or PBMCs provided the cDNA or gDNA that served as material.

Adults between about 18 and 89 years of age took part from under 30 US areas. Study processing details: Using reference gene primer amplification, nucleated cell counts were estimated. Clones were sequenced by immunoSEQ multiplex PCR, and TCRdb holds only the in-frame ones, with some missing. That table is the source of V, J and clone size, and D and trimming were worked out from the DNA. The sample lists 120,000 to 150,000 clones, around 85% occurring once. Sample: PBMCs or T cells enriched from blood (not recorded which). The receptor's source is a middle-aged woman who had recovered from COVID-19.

CDR3 region: CASSPDLSGAYEQYF. In DNA form, the CDR3 reads TGTGCCAGCAGCCCAGACCTTAGCGGAGCCTACGAGCAGTACTTC. The chain uses TRBV27 and TRBJ2-7, with D possibly matching TRBD2 (6 bases). CDR1 MNHEY and CDR2 SMNVEV come from the germline V gene (reference sequence). With 6 bases removed from V and 2 bases from J, the gap between germline ends came to 17 bases. This CDR3 contains 15 residues.